This is a list of T cell receptor beta chains from one sample in a study of identical twins. TCRdb redid the calling of the 5' RACE reads with MiXCR, one entry per CDR3 protein. The repertoire holds some 590,000 distinct CDR3 sequences, with more than 9% as singletons. These data also formed part of another study, on yellow fever vaccine responses in identical twins.

Specimen: PBMCs. These receptors were obtained from a woman younger than 30 in good health. The CDR3 runs from the conserved cysteine through the conserved F or W. The order of the fields is clone size, J gene, V gene, CDR3 protein. Rows give clone size only sometimes, using once, few, many, or a class for an expanded clone.

>NA|TRBJ2-1|TRBV5-1
CASALAGALEQFF
>NA|TRBJ2-1|TRBV19
CASSATSTYNEQFF
>many|TRBJ1-6|TRBV5-5
CASSFLGSSYNSPLHF
>many|TRBJ2-7|TRBV5-6
CASSFRQMISYEQYF
>few|TRBJ2-3|TRBV10-3
CAISEGAGGTDTQYF
>NA|TRBJ2-7|TRBV7-2
CASSLGGGTAKIYEQYF
>few|TRBJ2-7|TRBV19
CASSTGLGTYEQYF
>NA|TRBJ2-1|TRBV4-1
CASSQTGGVGVNEQFF
>many|TRBJ2-7|TRBV6-2/TRBV6-3
CASSYSGTGSYEQYF
>NA|TRBJ1-4|TRBV28
CASSGDNEKLFF
>NA|TRBJ2-6|TRBV19
CASSRDRDIISGANVLTF
>NA|TRBJ1-1|TRBV6-4
CASRSSGQGQTEAFF
>few|TRBJ2-1|TRBV6-2/TRBV6-3
CASSYGSEGQFF
>NA|TRBJ2-5|TRBV11-2
CASSFWTSGSSETQYF
>few|TRBJ2-1|TRBV7-8
CASSRLRVEQFF
>many|TRBJ1-5|TRBV6-1
CASSRSGTGNQPQHF
>few|TRBJ2-1|TRBV27
CASISGGSSYEQFF
>NA|TRBJ2-5|TRBV9
CASSASVRDSQETQYF
>few|TRBJ2-2|TRBV12-3/TRBV12-4
CASSLEVSGGGGGELFF
>many|TRBJ2-2|TRBV15
CATSRGLAGGLGSTGELFF
>few|TRBJ1-2|TRBV7-2
CASSQDGIYGYTF
>many|TRBJ2-2|TRBV29-1
CSVEFAGQGELFF
>NA|TRBJ1-6|TRBV11-2
CASSPRGRVNSPLHF
>many|TRBJ2-1|TRBV29-1
CSSKASDYNEQFF
>many|TRBJ1-2|TRBV15
CATSSQPTGVEGYTF
>few|TRBJ2-1|TRBV2
CASSSPGQGDLRSYNEQFF
>NA|TRBJ2-7|TRBV29-1
CSAAGGKDFYEQYF
>NA|TRBJ2-5|TRBV10-3
CAIKRGLAGEGETQYF
>NA|TRBJ2-3|TRBV29-1
CSGTGGASTDTQYF
>NA|TRBJ2-7|TRBV18
CASSPTPQSGQYF
>many|TRBJ2-5|TRBV12-3/TRBV12-4
CASSSGGVSGTQYF